The subject of this entry is one T cell receptor (beta chain). Measured with immunoSEQ multiplex PCR; TCRdb has only the in-frame clones, and not every one. Of about 70,000 clones listed, approximately 89% are singletons. This sample was taken from a study of OX40 agonist ivuxolimab in advanced cancers. Study-wide context: The study treated patients with ivuxolimab, an agonistic anti-OX40 (CD134) antibody. A history of anti-PD-1, anti-PD-L1 or anti-CTLA-4 therapy was acceptable, and approximately 39% had some.

Peripheral blood came from all dose cohorts at three timepoints. The source was CD4+ or CD8+ T cells sorted from blood, collected in a trial of the OX40 agonist ivuxolimab. The clonotype originates from an adult with an advanced solid tumor such as melanoma, head and neck, liver or kidney cancer.

The CDR3 sequence: CASSWDGTAAYNEQFF. The CDR3 region has the DNA TGTGCCAGCAGCTGGGACGGGACAGCAGCCTACAATGAGCAGTTCTTC. The genes are TRBV5-4 and TRBJ2-1, with 7 nucleotides matching TRBD1. V lost 3 bases to trimming and J lost 2 bases; unmatched junction nucleotides: 8. Germline CDR1 is SGHNT and CDR2 is YYREEE (reference sequence). This CDR3 region has 16 residues.